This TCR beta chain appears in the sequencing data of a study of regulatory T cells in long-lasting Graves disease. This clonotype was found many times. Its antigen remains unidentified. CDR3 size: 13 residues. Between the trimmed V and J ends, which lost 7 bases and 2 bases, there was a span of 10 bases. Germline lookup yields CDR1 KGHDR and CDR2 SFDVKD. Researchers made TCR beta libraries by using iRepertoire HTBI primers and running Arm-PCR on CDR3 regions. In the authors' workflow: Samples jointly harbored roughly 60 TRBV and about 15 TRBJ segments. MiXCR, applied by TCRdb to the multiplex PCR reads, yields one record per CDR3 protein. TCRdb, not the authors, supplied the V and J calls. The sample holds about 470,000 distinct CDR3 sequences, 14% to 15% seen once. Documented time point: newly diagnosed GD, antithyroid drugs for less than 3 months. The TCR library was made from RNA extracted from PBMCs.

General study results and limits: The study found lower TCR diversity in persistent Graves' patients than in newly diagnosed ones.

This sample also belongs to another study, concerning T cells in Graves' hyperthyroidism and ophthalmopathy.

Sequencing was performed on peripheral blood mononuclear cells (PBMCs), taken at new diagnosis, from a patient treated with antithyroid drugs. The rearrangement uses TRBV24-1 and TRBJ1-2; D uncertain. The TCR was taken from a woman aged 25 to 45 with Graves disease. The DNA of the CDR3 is TGTGCCACCAGCGAAAAGGACAACTATGGCTACACCTTC. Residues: CATSEKDNYGYTF.